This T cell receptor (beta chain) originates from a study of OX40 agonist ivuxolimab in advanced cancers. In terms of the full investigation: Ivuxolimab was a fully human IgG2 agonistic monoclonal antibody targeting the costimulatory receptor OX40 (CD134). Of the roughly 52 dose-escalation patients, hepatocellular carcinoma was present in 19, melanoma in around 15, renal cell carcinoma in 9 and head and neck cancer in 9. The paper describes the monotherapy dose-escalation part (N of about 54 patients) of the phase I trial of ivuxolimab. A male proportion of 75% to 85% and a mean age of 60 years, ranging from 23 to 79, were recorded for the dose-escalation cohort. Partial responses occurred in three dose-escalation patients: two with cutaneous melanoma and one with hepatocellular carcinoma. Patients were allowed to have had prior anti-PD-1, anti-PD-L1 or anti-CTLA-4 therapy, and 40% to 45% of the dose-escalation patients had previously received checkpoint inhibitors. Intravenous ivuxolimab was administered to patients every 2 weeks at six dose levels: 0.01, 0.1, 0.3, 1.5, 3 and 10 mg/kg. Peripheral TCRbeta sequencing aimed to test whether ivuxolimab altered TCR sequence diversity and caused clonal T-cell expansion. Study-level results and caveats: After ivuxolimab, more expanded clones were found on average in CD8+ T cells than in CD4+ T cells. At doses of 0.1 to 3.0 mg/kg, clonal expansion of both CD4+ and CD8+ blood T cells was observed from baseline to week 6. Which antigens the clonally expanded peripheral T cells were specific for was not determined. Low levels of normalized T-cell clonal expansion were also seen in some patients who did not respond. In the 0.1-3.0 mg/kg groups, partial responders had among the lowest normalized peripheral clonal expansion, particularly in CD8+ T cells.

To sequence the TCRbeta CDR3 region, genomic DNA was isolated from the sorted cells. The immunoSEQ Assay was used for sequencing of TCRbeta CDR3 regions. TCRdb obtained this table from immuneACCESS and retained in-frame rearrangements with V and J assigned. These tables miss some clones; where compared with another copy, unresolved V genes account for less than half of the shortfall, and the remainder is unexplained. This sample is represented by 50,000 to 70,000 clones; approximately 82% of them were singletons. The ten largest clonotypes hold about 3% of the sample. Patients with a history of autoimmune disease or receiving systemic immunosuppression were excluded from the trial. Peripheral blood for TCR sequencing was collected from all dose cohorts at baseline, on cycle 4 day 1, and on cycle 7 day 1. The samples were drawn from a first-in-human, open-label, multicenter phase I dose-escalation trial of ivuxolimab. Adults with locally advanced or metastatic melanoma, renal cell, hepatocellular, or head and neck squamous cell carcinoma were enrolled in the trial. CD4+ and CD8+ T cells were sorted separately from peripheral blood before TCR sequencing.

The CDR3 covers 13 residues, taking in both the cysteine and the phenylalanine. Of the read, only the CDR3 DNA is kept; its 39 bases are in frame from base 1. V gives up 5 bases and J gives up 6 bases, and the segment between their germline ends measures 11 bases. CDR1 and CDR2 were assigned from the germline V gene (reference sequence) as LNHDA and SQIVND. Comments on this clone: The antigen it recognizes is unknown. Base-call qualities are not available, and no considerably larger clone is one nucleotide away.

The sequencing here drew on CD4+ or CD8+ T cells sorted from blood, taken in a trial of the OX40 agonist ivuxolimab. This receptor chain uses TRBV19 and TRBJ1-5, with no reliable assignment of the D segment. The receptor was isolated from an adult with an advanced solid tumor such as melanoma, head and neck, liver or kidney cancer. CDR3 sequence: CASSSTRRQPQHF. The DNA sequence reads TGTGCCAGTAGTTCAACTCGTCGTCAGCCCCAGCATTTT.